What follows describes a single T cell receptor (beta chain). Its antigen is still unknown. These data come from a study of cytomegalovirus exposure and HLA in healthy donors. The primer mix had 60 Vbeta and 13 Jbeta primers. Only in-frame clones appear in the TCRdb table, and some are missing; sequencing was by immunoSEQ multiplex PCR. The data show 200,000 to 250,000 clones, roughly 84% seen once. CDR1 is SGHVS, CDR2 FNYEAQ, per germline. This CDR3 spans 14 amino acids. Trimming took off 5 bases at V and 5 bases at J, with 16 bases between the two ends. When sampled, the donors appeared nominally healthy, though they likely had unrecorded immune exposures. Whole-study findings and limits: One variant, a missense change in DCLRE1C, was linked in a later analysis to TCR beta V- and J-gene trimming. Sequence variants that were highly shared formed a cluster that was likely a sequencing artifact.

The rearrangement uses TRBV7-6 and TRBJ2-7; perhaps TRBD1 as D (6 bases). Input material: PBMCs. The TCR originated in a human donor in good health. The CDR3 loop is CASSQSTGLNEQYF. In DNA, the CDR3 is TGTGCCAGCAGCCAGTCAACAGGGCTCAACGAGCAGTACTTC.